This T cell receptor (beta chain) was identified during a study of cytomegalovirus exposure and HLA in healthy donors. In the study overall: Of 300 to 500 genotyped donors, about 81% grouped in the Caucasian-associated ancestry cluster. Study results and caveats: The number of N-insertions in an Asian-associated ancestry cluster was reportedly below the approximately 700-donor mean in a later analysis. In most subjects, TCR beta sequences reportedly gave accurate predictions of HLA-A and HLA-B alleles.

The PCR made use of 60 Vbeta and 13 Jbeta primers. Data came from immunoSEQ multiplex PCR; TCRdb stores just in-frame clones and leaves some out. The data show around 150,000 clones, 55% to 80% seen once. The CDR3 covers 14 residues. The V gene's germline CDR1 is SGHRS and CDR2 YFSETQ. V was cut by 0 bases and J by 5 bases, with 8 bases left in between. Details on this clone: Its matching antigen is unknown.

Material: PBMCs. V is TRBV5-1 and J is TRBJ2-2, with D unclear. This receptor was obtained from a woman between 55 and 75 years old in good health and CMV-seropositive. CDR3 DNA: TGCGCCAGCAGCTTGGAATCTAATACCGGGGAGCTGTTTTTT. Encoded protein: CASSLESNTGELFF.